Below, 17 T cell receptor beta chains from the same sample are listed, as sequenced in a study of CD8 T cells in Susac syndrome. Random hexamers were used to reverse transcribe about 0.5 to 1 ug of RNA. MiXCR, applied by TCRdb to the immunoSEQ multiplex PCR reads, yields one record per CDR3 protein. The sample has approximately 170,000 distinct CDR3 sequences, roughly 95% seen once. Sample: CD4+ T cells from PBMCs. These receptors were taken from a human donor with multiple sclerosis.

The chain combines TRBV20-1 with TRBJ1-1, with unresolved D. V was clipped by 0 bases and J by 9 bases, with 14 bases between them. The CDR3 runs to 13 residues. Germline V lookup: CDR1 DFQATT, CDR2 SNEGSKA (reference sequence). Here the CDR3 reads CSAREGGWLKAFF. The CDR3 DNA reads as TGCAGTGCTAGAGAGGGTGGTTGGCTTAAAGCTTTCTTT.

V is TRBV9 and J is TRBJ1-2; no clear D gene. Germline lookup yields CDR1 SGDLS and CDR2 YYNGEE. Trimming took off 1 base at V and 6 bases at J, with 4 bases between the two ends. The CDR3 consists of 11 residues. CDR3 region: CASSVRDGYTF. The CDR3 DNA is TGTGCCAGCAGCGTAAGGGATGGCTACACCTTC.

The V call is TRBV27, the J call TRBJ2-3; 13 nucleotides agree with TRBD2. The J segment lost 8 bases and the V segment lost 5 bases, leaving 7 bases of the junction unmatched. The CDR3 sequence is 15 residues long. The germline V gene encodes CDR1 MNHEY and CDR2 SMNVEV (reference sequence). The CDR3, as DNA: TGTGCCAGCAGTATGACCTGGACTAGCGGGGGTACGCAGTATTTT. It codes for CASSMTWTSGGTQYF.

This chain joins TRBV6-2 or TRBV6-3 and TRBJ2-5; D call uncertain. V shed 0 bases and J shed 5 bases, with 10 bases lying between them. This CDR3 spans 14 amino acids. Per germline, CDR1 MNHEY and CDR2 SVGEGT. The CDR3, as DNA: TGTGCCAGCAGTTACTCGGCCCGACCGGAGACCCAGTACTTC. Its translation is CASSYSARPETQYF.

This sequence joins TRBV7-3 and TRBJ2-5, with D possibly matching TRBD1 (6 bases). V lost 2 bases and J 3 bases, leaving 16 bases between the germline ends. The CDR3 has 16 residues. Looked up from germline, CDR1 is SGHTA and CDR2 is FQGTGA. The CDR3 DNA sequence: TGTGCCAGCAGCTTAGGGGGCAGGTCCGACGAAGAGACCCAGTACTTC. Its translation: CASSLGGRSDEETQYF. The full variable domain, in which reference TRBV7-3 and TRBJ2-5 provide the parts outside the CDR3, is GAGVSQTPSNKVTEKGKYVELRCDPISGHTALYWYRQSLGQGPEFLIYFQGTGAADDSGLPNDRFFAVRPEGSVSTLKIQRTERGDSAVYLCASSLGGRSDEETQYFGPGTRLLVL.

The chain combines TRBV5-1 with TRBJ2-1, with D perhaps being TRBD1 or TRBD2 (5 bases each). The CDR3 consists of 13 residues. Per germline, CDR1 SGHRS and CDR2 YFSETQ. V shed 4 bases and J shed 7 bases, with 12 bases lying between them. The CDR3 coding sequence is TGCGCCAGCAGCGTCGGGACCTCTAATGAGCAGTTCTTC. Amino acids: CASSVGTSNEQFF.

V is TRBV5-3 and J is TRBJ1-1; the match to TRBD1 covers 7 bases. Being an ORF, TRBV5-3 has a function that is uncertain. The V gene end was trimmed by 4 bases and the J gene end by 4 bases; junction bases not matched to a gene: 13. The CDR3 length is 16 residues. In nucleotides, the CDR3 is TGTGCCAGAAGCCCGGACAGGTGTGATGCGGGCACTGAAGCTTTCTTT. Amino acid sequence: CARSPDRCDAGTEAFF.

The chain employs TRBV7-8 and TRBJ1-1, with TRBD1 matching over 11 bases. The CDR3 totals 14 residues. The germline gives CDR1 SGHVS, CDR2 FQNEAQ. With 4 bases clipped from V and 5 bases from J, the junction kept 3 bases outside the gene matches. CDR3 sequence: CASSWDRGWTEAFF. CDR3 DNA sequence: TGTGCCAGCAGCTGGGACAGGGGGTGGACTGAAGCTTTCTTT.

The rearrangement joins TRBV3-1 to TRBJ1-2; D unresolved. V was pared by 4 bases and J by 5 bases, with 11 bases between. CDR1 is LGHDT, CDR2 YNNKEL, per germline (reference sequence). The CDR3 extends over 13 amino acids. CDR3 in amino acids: CASSPQEGYGYTF. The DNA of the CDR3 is TGTGCCAGCAGCCCTCAAGAAGGGTATGGCTACACCTTC.

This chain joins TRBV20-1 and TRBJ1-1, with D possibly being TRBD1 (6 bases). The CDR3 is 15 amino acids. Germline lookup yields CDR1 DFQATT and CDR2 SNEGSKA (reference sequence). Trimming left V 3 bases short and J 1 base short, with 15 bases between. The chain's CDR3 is CSASPRGRGNTEAFF. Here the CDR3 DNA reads TGCAGTGCTAGCCCCAGGGGCAGGGGGAACACTGAAGCTTTCTTT.

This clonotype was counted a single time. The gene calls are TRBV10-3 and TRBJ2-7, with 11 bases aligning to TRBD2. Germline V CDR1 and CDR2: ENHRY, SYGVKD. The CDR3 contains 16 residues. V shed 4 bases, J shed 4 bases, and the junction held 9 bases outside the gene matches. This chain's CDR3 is CAISGTSGTSGYEQYF. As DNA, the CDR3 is TGTGCCATCAGTGGTACATCCGGGACTAGCGGATACGAGCAGTACTTC.

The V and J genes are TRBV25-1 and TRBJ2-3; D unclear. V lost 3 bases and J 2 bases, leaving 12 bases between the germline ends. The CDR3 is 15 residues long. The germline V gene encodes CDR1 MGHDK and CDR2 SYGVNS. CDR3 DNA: TGTGCCAGCAGTGATGCGTCAGATTACACAGATACGCAGTATTTT. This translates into CASSDASDYTDTQYF.

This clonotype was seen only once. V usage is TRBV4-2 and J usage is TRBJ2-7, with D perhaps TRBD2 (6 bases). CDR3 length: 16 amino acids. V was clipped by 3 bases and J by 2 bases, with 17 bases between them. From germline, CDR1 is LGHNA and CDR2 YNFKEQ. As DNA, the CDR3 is TGTGCCAGCAGCCATCCGACTAGTTCTACCGCCTACGAGCAGTACTTC. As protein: CASSHPTSSTAYEQYF.

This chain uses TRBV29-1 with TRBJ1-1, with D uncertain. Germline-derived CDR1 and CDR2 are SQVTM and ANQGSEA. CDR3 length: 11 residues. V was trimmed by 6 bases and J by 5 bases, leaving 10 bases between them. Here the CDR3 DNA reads TGCAGCGTCCAAAGGGAGACTGAAGCTTTCTTT. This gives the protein CSVQRETEAFF.

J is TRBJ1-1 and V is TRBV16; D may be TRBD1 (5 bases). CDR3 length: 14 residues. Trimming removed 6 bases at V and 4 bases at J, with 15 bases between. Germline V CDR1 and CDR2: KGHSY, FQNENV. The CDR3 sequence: CASRPLQGPTEAFF. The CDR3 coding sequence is TGTGCCAGCAGACCACTCCAGGGTCCCACTGAAGCTTTCTTT. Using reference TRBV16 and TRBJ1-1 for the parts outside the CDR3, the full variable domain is GEEVAQTPKHLVRGEGQKAKLYCAPIKGHSYVFWYQQVLKNEFKFLISFQNENVFDETGMPKERFSAKCLPNSPCSLEIQATKLEDSAVYFCASRPLQGPTEAFFGQGTRLTVV.

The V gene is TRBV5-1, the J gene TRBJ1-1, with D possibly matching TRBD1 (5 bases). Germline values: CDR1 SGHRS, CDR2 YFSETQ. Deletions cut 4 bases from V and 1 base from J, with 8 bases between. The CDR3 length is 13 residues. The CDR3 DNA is TGCGCCAGCAGCGTACAGGAGAACACTGAAGCTTTCTTT. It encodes CASSVQENTEAFF.

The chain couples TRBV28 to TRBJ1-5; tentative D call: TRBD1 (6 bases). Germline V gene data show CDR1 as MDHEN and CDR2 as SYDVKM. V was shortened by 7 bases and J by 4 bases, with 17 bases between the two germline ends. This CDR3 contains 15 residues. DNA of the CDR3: TGTGCCAGCAAGGGGTGGCAGGGGCCTAATCAGCCCCAGCATTTT. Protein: CASKGWQGPNQPQHF.